The 18 T cell receptor beta chains given below trace back to one sample, sequenced in a study of PD-1 blockade in mismatch repair-deficient tumors. Data came from immunoSEQ multiplex PCR; TCRdb stores just in-frame clones and leaves some out. The sample consists of 60,000 to 75,000 clones, 88% of them appearing once. Sequenced material: peripheral blood, taken 52 weeks after starting pembrolizumab. Receptors originate from an adult with mismatch repair-deficient cancer.

The count of this clone is one. The V gene is TRBV4-1, the J gene TRBJ2-7, with TRBD1 matching 10 bases. The CDR3 is 14 amino acids. The J segment lost 3 bases and the V segment lost 5 bases, leaving 4 bases of the junction unmatched. In germline, CDR1 is MGHRA, CDR2 YSYEKL. This CDR3 reads CASSSGQGNYEQYF. The CDR3 nucleotides are TGCGCCAGCAGCTCGGGACAGGGGAACTACGAGCAGTACTTC.

J is TRBJ2-5 and V is TRBV4-1, with D uncertain. Germline loops: CDR1 MGHRA, CDR2 YSYEKL. The V end was cut by 4 bases, the J end by 3 bases, with 15 bases between. This CDR3 region has 15 residues. CDR3 sequence reads: CASSRTGQAEETQYF. The CDR3 DNA sequence: TGCGCCAGCAGCCGAACCGGCCAGGCCGAAGAGACCCAGTACTTC.

This chain links TRBV30 with TRBJ1-2, with 8 bases matching TRBD1. CDR1 and CDR2 (germline): GTSNPN, SVGIG (reference sequence). The trim removed 5 bases at V and 8 bases at J, leaving 7 bases unmatched. The CDR3 runs 12 residues. In DNA, the CDR3 is TGTGCCTGGGTAAGGACAGGGATCGGCTACACCTTC. Its translation is CAWVRTGIGYTF.

The chain links TRBV18 to TRBJ1-6; D not certain. Trimming left V 1 base short and J 7 bases short, with 11 bases between. Germline CDR1 KGHSH, CDR2 LQKENI. This CDR3 region has 15 residues. The CDR3 coding sequence is TGTGCCAGCTCACCACGGTCCAAGATCAATTCACCCCTCCACTTT. It translates to CASSPRSKINSPLHF.

V usage is TRBV10-2 and J usage is TRBJ2-5; 9 nucleotides line up with TRBD2. Germline trimming cut 8 bases from V and 5 bases from J; bases unmatched to any gene: 6. There are 13 residues in the CDR3. The germline gives CDR1 WSHSY, CDR2 SAAADI. CDR3 bases: TGCGCCAGCGGGCTAGCGGGGCGGGAGACCCAGTACTTC. Its protein is CASGLAGRETQYF.

The rearrangement joins TRBV13 to TRBJ1-2; no definite D call. CDR1 is PRHDT and CDR2 is FYEKMQ in the germline V gene (reference sequence). CDR3 size: 14 residues. Trimming took 1 base from V and 8 from J, leaving 14 bases between them. The CDR3 reads CASSLDMLRGGYTF. Written as DNA, the CDR3 is TGTGCCAGCAGCTTAGATATGCTCCGAGGGGGCTACACCTTC. The full variable domain, completed using reference TRBV13 and TRBJ1-2, is AAGVIQSPRHLIKEKRETATLKCYPIPRHDTVYWYQQGPGQDPQFLISFYEKMQSDKGSIPDRFSAQQFSDYHSELNMSSLELGDSALYFCASSLDMLRGGYTFGSGTRLTVV.

V gene TRBV11-2 combines with J gene TRBJ2-3, with a tentative D call TRBD2 (6 bases). Looked up from germline, CDR1 is SGHAT and CDR2 is FQNNGV. V lost 1 base, J lost 4 bases, and 9 bases lay in between. This CDR3 has 14 residues. CDR3 in DNA: TGTGCCAGCAGCTTAGCGGGGACTTCAGATACGCAGTATTTT. As protein: CASSLAGTSDTQYF.

The sample holds one count of this clone. The CDR3 region has the DNA TGCACAGACACTGAAGCTTTCTTT. Protein product: CTDTEAFF. The chain recombines TRBV20-1 with TRBJ1-1, with D unclear. This CDR3 spans 8 amino acids. Germline CDR1 and CDR2: DFQATT and SNEGSKA (reference sequence).

The chain joins TRBV5-6 to TRBJ2-4; TRBD2 matches 8 bases. The germline V gene encodes CDR1 SGHDT and CDR2 YYEEEE. J lost 15 bases, V lost 4 bases, and 15 bases had no gene match. The CDR3 extends over 14 amino acids. The CDR3 bases are TGTGCCAGCAGCGGGGCGACTAGCGTTGGTAGCTGGTACTTC. The encoded protein is CASSGATSVGSWYF.

The chain has TRBV7-3 and TRBJ2-3; TRBD2 matches 7 bases. CDR1 is SGHTA and CDR2 is FQGTGA in the germline V gene. Unmatched junction bases numbered 22, after V lost 6 bases and J lost 1 base. CDR3 size: 20 residues. In DNA form, the CDR3 reads TGTGCCAGCAGAACCCAACAAGCGGGATTTCAACAATGCGGCACAGATACGCAGTATTTT. It codes for CASRTQQAGFQQCGTDTQYF.

The chain joins TRBV28 to TRBJ2-3; D unresolved. The V gene's germline CDR1 is MDHEN and CDR2 SYDVKM. The CDR3 length is 13 residues. V was clipped by 4 bases and J by 2 bases, with 7 bases between them. Here the CDR3 DNA reads TGTGCCAGCAGTTCGTCAGTCACAGATACGCAGTATTTT. Translated: CASSSSVTDTQYF.

CDR3 bases: TGTGCCAGCAGTCCACAGCACAAAAACATTCAGTACTTC. It translates to CASSPQHKNIQYF. The chain recombines TRBV2 with TRBJ2-4; D remains unclear. CDR3 size: 13 residues. V lost 5 bases to trimming and J lost 3 bases, with 8 bases between them. CDR1 SNHLY and CDR2 FYNNEI come from the germline V gene.

J is TRBJ1-5 and V is TRBV19, with 7 nucleotides matching TRBD1. Germline CDR1 is LNHDA and CDR2 is SQIVND (reference sequence). Losses at the gene ends were 5 bases for V and 6 bases for J; bases not matched to a gene: 10. This CDR3 contains 15 residues. CDR3 nucleotides: TGTGCCAGTAGTCCCTATTCAGGGGGAAGTCAGCCCCAGCATTTT. Its translation: CASSPYSGGSQPQHF.

The V and J genes are TRBV2 and TRBJ2-1; 9 positions match TRBD2. The CDR3 runs 14 residues. Germline V gene lookup returns CDR1 SNHLY and CDR2 FYNNEI. V lost 5 bases and J lost 6; bases outside the gene matches: 5. CDR3 loop: CASSSASGINEQFF. DNA of the CDR3: TGTGCCAGCAGTTCGGCTAGCGGGATCAATGAGCAGTTCTTC.

The chain is built from TRBV7-8 and TRBJ2-1, with TRBD2 matching 8 bases. V shed 1 base and J 7 bases; nucleotides not matched to a gene: 6. Germline loops: CDR1 SGHVS, CDR2 FQNEAQ. The CDR3 consists of 15 residues. The CDR3 protein is CASSLVASGHNEQFF. The DNA for the CDR3 is TGTGCCAGCAGCTTAGTAGCTAGCGGGCATAATGAGCAGTTCTTC.

V gene TRBV30 combines with J gene TRBJ2-1; weak D call: TRBD1 (5 bases). The CDR3 runs to 13 residues. Germline loops: CDR1 GTSNPN, CDR2 SVGIG (reference sequence). V lost 2 bases and J lost 7, with 12 bases in between. The CDR3, as DNA: TGTGCCTGGAGTATCTCCCCAGGGAATGAGCAGTTCTTC. As protein: CAWSISPGNEQFF.

The J gene is TRBJ2-2, the V gene TRBV6-5; D is uncertain. The CDR3 is 14 amino acids. V shed 0 bases and J shed 6 bases, with 8 bases lying between them. The germline CDR1 and CDR2 sequences are MNHEY and SVGAGI. The CDR3 nucleotides are TGTGCCAGCAGTTACTCCTTAGTGGCCGGGGAGCTGTTTTTT. It codes for CASSYSLVAGELFF.

The J gene is TRBJ2-7, the V gene TRBV11-1, with D unclear. The V and J ends lost 1 base and 2 bases respectively, with 6 bases between them. CDR1 is SGHAT and CDR2 is FQDESV in the germline V gene (reference sequence). The length of the CDR3 is 13 residues. The CDR3 DNA reads TGTGCCAGCAGCTTAGGCAGTACCTACGAGCAGTACTTC. Protein sequence: CASSLGSTYEQYF.